Following are 31 T cell receptor beta chains from one sample sequenced in a study of CD8+CD57+ T cells in acquired aplastic anemia. TCR beta VDJ and CDR3 profiles were obtained from a genomic DNA template. TCRdb called the reads again in MiXCR, with one record for every CDR3 protein. The sample holds approximately 130,000 distinct CDR3 sequences; 40% to 45% are singletons and the top ten take 8.4%. Sample: sorted CD4+, CD8+, or CD8+CD57+ T cells (not recorded which) from PBMCs. The receptors shown here come from a human donor in good health, serving as a control.

Ten or more counts support this clonotype. The chain combines TRBV7-2 with TRBJ2-7; 7 positions agree with TRBD2. Germline CDR1 SGHTA, CDR2 FQGNSA. Losses at the gene ends were 1 base for V and 3 bases for J; bases not matched to a gene: 3. This CDR3 comprises 14 residues. Written as DNA, the CDR3 is TGTGCCAGCAGCTTAGTGGGCGGGAGCTACGAGCAGTACTTC. Protein product: CASSLVGGSYEQYF. The whole variable domain, filled in from reference TRBV7-2 and TRBJ2-7, reads GAGVSQSPSNKVTEKGKDVELRCDPISGHTALYWYRQSLGQGLEFLIYFQGNSAPDKSGLPSDRFSAERTGGSVSTLTIQRTQQEDSAVYLCASSLVGGSYEQYFGPGTRLTVT.

Of note for this clonotype: The conserved phenylalanine or tryptophan normally closing the CDR3 is absent here, so this likely arose from a read error. The chain recombines TRBV3-1 with TRBJ1-2; D ambiguous. CDR3 length: 11 residues. V was clipped by 10 bases and J by 8 bases, with 14 bases between them. Germline lookup yields CDR1 LGHDT and CDR2 YNNKEL (reference sequence). The CDR3 region has the DNA TGTGCCATCTGGGGAATCGGGGGCTACACCTCC. Translated: CAIWGIGGYTS.

This clonotype was picked up a small number of times. The genes are TRBV30 and TRBJ1-3, with D tentatively TRBD1 (5 bases). The length of the CDR3 is 15 residues. Looked up from germline, CDR1 is GTSNPN and CDR2 is SVGIG (reference sequence). V was clipped by 3 bases and J by 3 bases, with 15 bases between them. The DNA of the CDR3 is TGTGCCTGGAGCTATCGACAGCCGATTGGAAACACCATATATTTT. Translated: CAWSYRQPIGNTIYF.

This clonotype has ten or more counts. The chain is built from TRBV19 and TRBJ2-4; no clear D gene. The V gene's germline CDR1 is LNHDA and CDR2 SQIVND (reference sequence). Between the trimmed V and J ends, which lost 1 base and 0 bases, there was a span of 16 bases. The length of the CDR3 is 18 residues. CDR3 in amino acids: CASSIGYKQLRAKNIQYF. CDR3 nucleotide sequence: TGTGCCAGTAGTATAGGTTACAAACAATTAAGAGCCAAAAACATTCAGTACTTC.

The rearrangement uses TRBV5-5 and TRBJ2-1; 8 bases fit TRBD1. The CDR3 covers 14 residues. V trimming: 3 bases; J trimming: 5 bases; junction bases outside the gene matches: 4. In germline, CDR1 is SGHKS, CDR2 YYEKEE (reference sequence). This CDR3 is CASSSTGDHNEQFF. CDR3 sequence (DNA): TGTGCCAGCAGCTCGACAGGGGACCACAATGAGCAGTTCTTC.

This clonotype was recorded many times. The rearrangement links TRBV20-1 to TRBJ1-2; no reliable D call. Germline-derived CDR1 and CDR2 are DFQATT and SNEGSKA (reference sequence). Trimming removed 0 bases at V and 1 base at J, with 3 bases between. This CDR3 is built from 12 residues. In DNA, the CDR3 is TGCAGTGCTAGAGAACTTAACTATGGCTACACCTTC. Encoded protein: CSARELNYGYTF.

Comment on this clonotype: A much larger clone differs from this one at a single base, so this may be a read error. V and J are TRBV10-3 and TRBJ1-1, with D possibly TRBD1 on 5 matching bases. Deletions cut 4 bases from V and 4 bases from J, with 13 bases between. The germline V gene encodes CDR1 ENHRY and CDR2 SYGVKD. The CDR3 runs 14 residues. The CDR3 reads CAISVRRTSTEAFF. CDR3 in DNA: TGTGCCATCAGTGTCCGGAGGACAAGCACTGAAGCTTTCTTT.

Ten or more counts support this clonotype. This chain connects TRBV5-1 to TRBJ1-5; 7 positions agree with TRBD1. Germline CDR1 is SGHRS and CDR2 is YFSETQ. V lost 1 base to trimming and J lost 7 bases; unmatched junction nucleotides: 5. CDR3 length equals 14 residues. CDR3: CASSLRAGGQPQHF. The CDR3 nucleotides are TGCGCCAGCAGCTTGAGGGCAGGGGGGCAGCCCCAGCATTTT.

This clonotype showed up many times. The gene calls are TRBV2 and TRBJ2-1, with TRBD2 identical over 12 bases. With 4 bases clipped from V and 2 bases from J, the junction kept 0 bases outside the gene matches. Looked up from germline, CDR1 is SNHLY and CDR2 is FYNNEI. The CDR3 consists of 15 residues. CDR3 in DNA: TGTGCCAGCAGTGGACTAGCGGGAGCCTACAATGAGCAGTTCTTC. Protein: CASSGLAGAYNEQFF.

There are many counts of this clonotype. This sequence joins TRBV20-1 and TRBJ1-2; no clear D. Trimming stripped 0 bases from V and 4 bases from J, with 15 bases between. The germline gives CDR1 DFQATT, CDR2 SNEGSKA (reference sequence). The CDR3 totals 15 residues. The CDR3 DNA is TGCAGTGCTAGAGATTCGGCAGCCCTAGGCTATGGCTACACCTTC. This sequence encodes CSARDSAALGYGYTF.

The genes are TRBV11-1 and TRBJ2-7, with D possibly being TRBD2 (7 bases). The ends were cut back, 2 bases at V and 3 bases at J, with 17 bases in the middle. The CDR3 has 16 residues. Germline CDR1 and CDR2: SGHAT and FQDESV (reference sequence). The CDR3 DNA follows: TGTGCCAGCAGCTTATGGAGGGGGGGGCAGAGCTACGAGCAGTACTTC. Its translation is CASSLWRGGQSYEQYF.

V gene TRBV3-1 combines with J gene TRBJ1-3; unclear D gene. The CDR3 extends over 15 amino acids. Germline V gene sequence: CDR1 LGHDT, CDR2 YNNKEL (reference sequence). The V gene lost 7 bases and the J gene lost 0 bases, with 13 bases spanning the gap. This CDR3 is CASTGDTLSGNTIYF. The DNA of the CDR3 is TGTGCCAGCACCGGGGATACGCTCTCTGGAAACACCATATATTTT.

This clonotype came up a few times. This may come from a read error, since a much larger clone is one base off. The CDR3 protein is CSALGLAFSEASYNEQVF. The CDR3 coding sequence is TGCAGTGCTTTAGGACTAGCGTTTTCCGAGGCCTCCTACAATGAGCAGGTCTTC. The chain combines TRBV20-1 with TRBJ2-1, with 9 bases fitting TRBD2. This CDR3 comprises 18 residues. Looked up from germline, CDR1 is DFQATT and CDR2 is SNEGSKA (reference sequence).

This chain uses TRBV20-1 with TRBJ1-2, with 9 bases aligning to TRBD1. Germline assignment: CDR1 DFQATT and CDR2 SNEGSKA (reference sequence). The CDR3 loop spans 11 amino acids. V trimming: 8 bases; J trimming: 5 bases; junction bases outside the gene matches: 3. The CDR3 loop is CSRDREYGYTF. The CDR3 DNA follows: TGCAGTAGGGACAGGGAGTATGGCTACACCTTC.

The chain combines TRBV3-1 with TRBJ2-1; no clear D gene. The CDR3 runs to 16 residues. V gave up 0 bases and J gave up 0 bases, with 9 bases separating them. Germline V gives CDR1 LGHDT, CDR2 YNNKEL (reference sequence). The CDR3 region is CASSQEVGSSYNEQFF. DNA of the CDR3: TGTGCCAGCAGCCAAGAGGTCGGCAGCTCCTACAATGAGCAGTTCTTC.

This clonotype was seen a handful of times. The J gene is TRBJ1-5, the V gene TRBV6-5, with D hard to call. Trimming left V 3 bases short and J 0 bases short, with 6 bases between. Looked up from germline, CDR1 is MNHEY and CDR2 is SVGAGI. The CDR3 loop spans 14 amino acids. CDR3 sequence reads: CASSYRGSNQPQHF. The CDR3 nucleotides read TGTGCCAGCAGTTATCGGGGTAGCAATCAGCCCCAGCATTTT.

This clonotype was seen a handful of times. The junction shows a germline mismatch at one end, possibly a read error. The genes are TRBV5-4 and TRBJ1-2, with D unclear. Looked up from germline, CDR1 is SGHNT and CDR2 is YYREEE (reference sequence). This CDR3 region has 13 residues. CDR3 in amino acids: CACSLDGSYGYTF. CDR3 in DNA: TGTGCCTGCAGCCTGGACGGCAGTTATGGCTACACCTTC.

There are many counts of this clonotype. The chain uses TRBV7-9 and TRBJ1-6; 8 nucleotides match TRBD1. The germline CDR1 and CDR2 sequences are SEHNR and FQNEAQ (reference sequence). This CDR3 has 14 amino acids. The trim removed 5 bases at V and 7 bases at J, leaving 4 bases unmatched. The CDR3 loop reads CASSEQGGNSPLHF. The CDR3 coding sequence is TGTGCCAGCAGCGAACAGGGGGGCAATTCACCCCTCCACTTT.

This clonotype was counted a single time. A read error may be the cause here, since a much bigger clone is one base away. The chain uses TRBV4-1 and TRBJ1-5, with D tentatively TRBD1 (5 bases). This CDR3 spans 15 amino acids. Germline CDR1 reads MGHRA; CDR2 reads YSYEKL. CDR3 loop: CASSPGVWSNQPQRF. The CDR3 coding sequence is TGCGCCAGCAGCCCGGGGGTTTGGAGCAATCAGCCCCAGCGTTTT.

This clonotype showed up many times. V is TRBV13 and J is TRBJ2-2; D gene unclear. The CDR3 contains 17 residues. With 3 bases removed from V and 6 bases from J, the gap between germline ends came to 20 bases. Germline V gene sequence: CDR1 PRHDT, CDR2 FYEKMQ (reference sequence). As DNA, the CDR3 is TGTGCCAGCAGCTTTCTTTCGACCCCAATGAAGTCCGGGGAGCTGTTTTTT. This translates into CASSFLSTPMKSGELFF. Full variable domain (rest looked up from reference TRBV13 and TRBJ2-2): AAGVIQSPRHLIKEKRETATLKCYPIPRHDTVYWYQQGPGQDPQFLISFYEKMQSDKGSIPDRFSAQQFSDYHSELNMSSLELGDSALYFCASSFLSTPMKSGELFFGEGSRLTVL.

About this clonotype: At one boundary the junction diverges from the germline segment, which might be a read error. This chain joins TRBV29-1 and TRBJ1-1; no definite D call. Germline V CDR1 and CDR2: SQVTM, ANQGSEA. The CDR3 totals 13 residues. The CDR3 spells CSVETEMGTEVFF. The CDR3 coding sequence is TGCAGCGTTGAAACAGAGATGGGCACTGAAGTTTTCTTT.

The chain employs TRBV5-6 and TRBJ2-5; D possibly corresponds to TRBD2 (6 bases). Germline values: CDR1 SGHDT, CDR2 YYEEEE. The ends were cut back, 4 bases at V and 1 base at J, with 14 bases in the middle. The CDR3 has 15 residues. CDR3 protein: CASSLGRGIQETQYF. The CDR3 DNA reads as TGTGCCAGCAGCCTAGGCCGCGGGATCCAAGAGACCCAGTACTTC.

This clonotype has a count of ten or more. This chain connects TRBV11-3 to TRBJ1-2; a possible D gene is TRBD1 (5 bases). The germline V and J ends were trimmed by 0 bases and 8 bases, with 10 bases remaining between them. The CDR3 runs 13 residues. CDR1 and CDR2 (germline): SGHNT, YENEEA. As DNA, the CDR3 is TGTGCCAGCAGCTTAGAAACGTGGGGCGGCTACACCTTC. Protein sequence: CASSLETWGGYTF. The variable domain in full, with the rest retrieved from reference TRBV11-3 and TRBJ1-2, is EAGVVQSPRYKIIEKKQPVAFWCNPISGHNTLYWYLQNLGQGPELLIRYENEEAVDDSQLPKDRFSAERLKGVDSTLKIQPAELGDSAVYLCASSLETWGGYTFGSGTRLTVV.

In regard to this clonotype: One end of the junction does not line up with germline, which may come from a read error. This chain's CDR3 is CASSLSGANEELFF. In DNA form, the CDR3 reads TGCGCCAGCAGCTTGTCAGGGGCTAATGAAGAACTGTTTTTT. The chain joins TRBV5-1 to TRBJ1-4; D is perhaps TRBD1 (6 bases). Per germline, CDR1 SGHRS and CDR2 YFSETQ. The CDR3 runs to 14 residues.

This clonotype was counted only a few times. This sequence joins TRBV5-4 and TRBJ2-2; TRBD2 agrees at 11 bases. From germline, CDR1 is SGHNT and CDR2 YYREEE (reference sequence). The junction had 12 bases not matched to a gene; V was cut back by 4 bases and J by 7 bases. The CDR3 spans 17 residues. The CDR3, as DNA: TGTGCCAGCAGCCCCGGAGTAGCGGGGGGGCAGAACGGGGAGCTGTTTTTT. It translates to CASSPGVAGGQNGELFF.

By proportion, this clonotype is medium-sized. This rearrangement joins TRBV25-1 to TRBJ1-4; D unresolved. The CDR3 has 14 amino acids. Between the trimmed V and J ends, which lost 2 bases and 5 bases, there was a span of 9 bases. The germline CDR1 and CDR2 sequences are MGHDK and SYGVNS. The CDR3, as DNA: TGTGCCAGCAGTGAAGCCGGGCGGAATGAAAAACTGTTTTTT. Protein sequence: CASSEAGRNEKLFF.

This clonotype was observed at least ten times. The V gene is TRBV6-5, the J gene TRBJ1-2, with 8 nucleotides matching TRBD1. The trim removed 8 bases at V and 3 bases at J, leaving 5 bases unmatched. This CDR3 is 13 amino acids long. Germline V CDR1 and CDR2: MNHEY, SVGAGI. For the CDR3, the DNA is TGTGCCAGCTTCAGGGGGCCGGACTATGGCTACACCTTC. Protein sequence: CASFRGPDYGYTF.

The chain uses TRBV2 and TRBJ2-7; 7 bases map to TRBD1. The CDR3 covers 14 residues. In germline, CDR1 is SNHLY, CDR2 FYNNEI. V lost 5 bases and J lost 4; bases outside the gene matches: 8. The CDR3, as DNA: TGTGCCAGCAGTCCAGGGGGAATTGAATACGAGCAGTACTTC. Its protein product is CASSPGGIEYEQYF.

The genes are TRBV10-3 and TRBJ2-1; TRBD2 aligns across 7 bases. This CDR3 is 13 amino acids long. V gave up 4 bases and J gave up 5 bases; unmatched junction bases: 2. Germline V gene sequence: CDR1 ENHRY, CDR2 SYGVKD. The CDR3 nucleotides read TGTGCCATCAGTGCCGGGACTAACAATGAGCAGTTCTTC. Translation: CAISAGTNNEQFF.

In its sample, this clonotype was seen a few times. The chain recombines TRBV15 with TRBJ2-7; 7 nucleotides agree with TRBD2. The CDR3 runs 15 residues. V shed 0 bases and J 1 base; nucleotides not matched to a gene: 3. Germline CDR1 reads LNHNV; CDR2 reads YYDKDF (reference sequence). Written as DNA, the CDR3 is TGTGCCACCAGCAGAGAAGCGGGGCTATCCTACGAGCAGTACTTC. This encodes CATSREAGLSYEQYF.

The CDR3, as DNA: TGTGCCAGCATTTCCTCAGGGGGCGGTGAAAAACTGTTTTTT. Translation: CASISSGGGEKLFF. The chain recombines TRBV28 with TRBJ1-4; 8 nucleotides align to TRBD1. The ends lost 7 bases at V and 7 bases at J; junction bases unmatched: 8. The CDR3 loop spans 14 amino acids. Germline V gives CDR1 MDHEN, CDR2 SYDVKM. Combining the CDR3 with reference TRBV28 and TRBJ1-4 gives the whole variable domain DVKVTQSSRYLVKRTGEKVFLECVQDMDHENMFWYRQDPGLGLRLIYFSYDVKMKEKGDIPEGYSVSREKKERFSLILESASTNQTSMYLCASISSGGGEKLFFGSGTQLSVL.